The rows below give T cell receptor beta chains drawn from one sample of a study of Ad26.COV2.S vaccination and SARS-CoV-2 variants. Assay: immunoSEQ multiplex PCR; the TCRdb copy retains only in-frame clones and omits some. The sample holds a few hundred thousand clones, around four fifths seen once. Specimen: peripheral blood, collected in a trial of Ad26.COV2.S vaccine versus placebo. The receptors were gathered from a person aged 18 to 65 who received the Ad26.COV2.S COVID-19 vaccine or a placebo. The CDR3 runs from the conserved cysteine through the conserved F or W. The D gene is left open where the match is weak. The listing skips clone size in some rows; elsewhere it reads once, few, many or a size class.

D gene	V gene	J gene	clone size	CDR3 protein	CDR3 DNA
NA	TRBV11-1	TRBJ2-3	NA	CASSFSDADTQYF	TGTGCCAGCAGCTTTTCGGACGCAGATACGCAGTATTTT
TRBD1	TRBV12-3/TRBV12-4	TRBJ2-5	NA	CASSRDRLETQYF	TGTGCCAGCAGCCGGGACAGGTTGGAGACCCAGTACTTC
NA	TRBV5-1	TRBJ1-1	NA	CASSTRQAEAFF	TGCGCCAGCAGCACCCGACAGGCGGAAGCTTTCTTT
TRBD1	TRBV3-1/TRBV3-2	TRBJ1-5	once	CASSHSPGQGNRVNQPQHF	TGTGCCAGCAGCCACTCACCGGGACAGGGAAATCGAGTCAATCAGCCCCAGCATTTT
NA	TRBV7-8	TRBJ1-6	NA	CASSLGAGFLHSPLHF	TGTGCCAGCAGCTTAGGGGCAGGGTTTCTCCATTCACCCCTCCACTTT
NA	TRBV19	TRBJ2-7	few	CASSSVGTHSEQYF	TGTGCCAGTAGTAGCGTCGGGACACATAGCGAGCAGTACTTC
NA	TRBV5-1	TRBJ1-3	once	CASSLGATFSGNTIYF	TGCGCCAGCAGCTTAGGGGCGACCTTTTCTGGAAACACCATATATTTT
NA	TRBV5-4	TRBJ1-2	NA	CASTSENRVQRYGYTF	TGTGCCAGCACCTCGGAAAATAGGGTACAGAGGTATGGCTACACCTTC
TRBD1	TRBV5-5	TRBJ2-2	few	CASSLGTQGAYTGELFF	TGTGCCAGCAGCTTGGGCACACAGGGGGCCTACACCGGGGAGCTGTTTTTT
NA	TRBV28	TRBJ1-4	NA	CASSRLGKLFF	TGTGCCAGCAGCCGTCTAGGAAAACTGTTTTTT
NA	TRBV6-5	TRBJ1-2	NA	CASSPLDFPLGYTF	TGTGCCAGCAGTCCTTTGGATTTCCCGCTTGGCTACACCTTC
NA	TRBV7-2	TRBJ1-4	NA	CASSVTGLGEKLFF	TGTGCCAGCAGCGTAACGGGTCTAGGGGAAAAACTGTTTTTT
NA	TRBV4-1	TRBJ1-1	NA	CASSQVGGYVGGTEAFF	TGCGCCAGCAGCCAAGTCGGAGGGTATGTAGGTGGGACTGAAGCTTTCTTT
NA	TRBV4-3	TRBJ2-1	NA	CASSQEVNFYNEQFF	TGCGCCAGCAGCCAAGAGGTAAATTTCTACAATGAGCAGTTCTTC
NA	TRBV12-3/TRBV12-4	TRBJ2-7	NA	CASSSGLHYEQYF	TGTGCCAGCAGTTCAGGGCTTCATTACGAGCAGTACTTC
NA	TRBV19	TRBJ1-5	NA	CASSHGGYGNQPQHF	TGTGCCAGTAGTCACGGGGGGTACGGCAATCAGCCCCAGCATTTT
TRBD1	TRBV4-1	TRBJ2-6	NA	CASSLRVGQVLSGANVLTF	TGCGCCAGCAGTCTCCGGGTTGGACAGGTTCTCTCTGGGGCCAACGTCCTGACTTTC
NA	TRBV27	TRBJ2-3	NA	CASSLFERRVTDTQYF	TGTGCCAGCAGTTTATTCGAGCGCAGGGTCACAGATACGCAGTATTTT
TRBD1	TRBV6-5	TRBJ1-1	NA	CASSYSGTANTEAFF	TGTGCCAGCAGTTACTCCGGGACAGCGAACACTGAAGCTTTCTTT
NA	TRBV5-6	TRBJ2-1	NA	CASSFGRREQFF	TGTGCCAGCAGCTTTGGCAGGCGCGAGCAGTTCTTC
TRBD1	TRBV18	TRBJ2-3	NA	CASSAAGGNTDTQYF	TGTGCCAGCTCTGCTGCAGGGGGAAACACAGATACGCAGTATTTT
NA	TRBV6-2/TRBV6-3	TRBJ2-1	NA	CASSYGGAAYNEQFF	TGTGCCAGCAGTTATGGGGGCGCCGCCTACAATGAGCAGTTCTTC
NA	TRBV10-3	TRBJ1-3	NA	CATKQGEGNTIYF	TGTGCCACCAAACAGGGAGAAGGAAACACCATATATTTT
NA	TRBV9	TRBJ1-5	once	CASSVTGGAGQPQHF	TGTGCCAGCAGCGTTACTGGAGGGGCAGGTCAGCCCCAGCATTTT
NA	TRBV7-9	TRBJ2-3	NA	CASSLQIGTDTQYF	TGTGCCAGCAGCTTACAGATAGGTACGGATACGCAGTATTTT
NA	TRBV6-4	TRBJ1-1	NA	CASSEVRASTEAFF	TGTGCCAGCAGTGAAGTCCGGGCCAGCACTGAAGCTTTCTTT
NA	TRBV11-2	TRBJ1-1	NA	CASSLGPNTALAEAFF	TGTGCCAGCAGCTTAGGTCCCAATACAGCTTTGGCTGAAGCTTTCTTT
TRBD2	TRBV6-2/TRBV6-3	TRBJ2-7	NA	CASSSLLAGGYSYEQYF	TGTGCCAGCAGTTCATTACTAGCGGGGGGGTACTCCTACGAGCAGTACTTC
TRBD2	TRBV15	TRBJ2-3	NA	CATSSGLAGVVPQYF	TGTGCCACCAGCAGCGGACTAGCGGGGGTCGTACCGCAGTATTTT
NA	TRBV5-1	TRBJ2-5	NA	CASSPYGAGTLGDQYF	TGCGCCAGCAGCCCGTACGGGGCGGGGACACTGGGGGACCAGTACTTC
NA	TRBV7-6	TRBJ2-1	NA	CASSLVQGAYNEQFF	TGTGCCAGCAGCTTAGTCCAGGGAGCTTACAATGAGCAGTTCTTC
TRBD2	TRBV11-2	TRBJ2-3	NA	CASSLGSGGTDTQYF	TGTGCCAGCAGCTTAGGGTCGGGAGGGACAGATACGCAGTATTTT
TRBD1	TRBV7-2	TRBJ1-1	NA	CASSPRTGGNTEAFF	TGTGCCAGCAGCCCCCGGACAGGGGGGAACACTGAAGCTTTCTTT
NA	TRBV27	TRBJ1-2	NA	CASSFTVYGYTF	TGTGCCAGCAGTTTCACGGTGTATGGCTACACCTTC
TRBD1	TRBV4-1	TRBJ2-2	NA	CASSQAGGMRTGELFF	TGCGCCAGCAGCCAAGCAGGGGGTATGAGAACCGGGGAGCTGTTTTTT
NA	TRBV5-1	TRBJ2-3	NA	CASSAQTGTDTQYF	TGCGCCAGCAGCGCACAGACGGGCACAGATACGCAGTATTTT
TRBD2	TRBV11-2	TRBJ2-1	once	CATTSAMSSYNEQFF	TGTGCCACAACTAGCGCCATGAGCTCCTACAATGAGCAGTTCTTC
NA	TRBV4-1	TRBJ2-7	once	CASSQVWGARAYEQYF	TGCGCCAGCAGCCAAGTATGGGGGGCGCGGGCCTACGAGCAGTACTTC
NA	TRBV6-5	TRBJ2-7	NA	CASSYGGIYEQYF	TGTGCCAGCAGTTACGGCGGAATCTACGAGCAGTACTTC
NA	TRBV5-1	TRBJ2-5	NA	CASSSDSKETQYF	TGCGCCAGCAGCTCGGACAGTAAAGAGACCCAGTACTTC
TRBD2	TRBV7-2	TRBJ2-7	NA	CASSSRLAGAYEQYF	TGTGCCAGCAGCTCTCGACTAGCGGGGGCCTACGAGCAGTACTTC
NA	TRBV19	TRBJ2-7	NA	CASSIGGDTSSKQYF	TGTGCCAGTAGTATAGGGGGGGACACCTCTAGTAAGCAGTACTTC
NA	TRBV18	TRBJ2-3	NA	CASSPPWAQGGTDTQYF	TGTGCCAGCTCACCACCGTGGGCCCAGGGAGGCACAGATACGCAGTATTTT
TRBD2	TRBV6-5	TRBJ2-1	NA	CASSYLAGVSNEQFF	TGTGCCAGCAGTTATTTAGCGGGAGTGAGCAATGAGCAGTTCTTC
NA	TRBV11-3	TRBJ2-7	once	CASSLNPDEQYF	TGTGCCAGCAGCTTGAACCCGGACGAGCAGTACTTC
NA	TRBV5-1	TRBJ2-3	NA	CASSLGLARDTQYF	TGCGCCAGCAGCTTGGGGCTAGCGAGAGATACGCAGTATTTT
NA	TRBV7-2	TRBJ1-5	NA	CASSLMGDSNQPQHF	TGTGCCAGCAGCTTAATGGGTGATAGCAATCAGCCCCAGCATTTT
NA	TRBV6-5	TRBJ2-2	NA	CASTYRADTGELFF	TGTGCCAGCACTTACAGGGCGGACACCGGGGAGCTGTTTTTT
NA	TRBV18	TRBJ2-3	NA	CASSPPTDTQYF	TGTGCCAGCTCACCACCCACAGATACGCAGTATTTT
NA	TRBV2	TRBJ2-7	NA	CASSNRDFTYEQYF	TGTGCCAGCAGTAACCGGGACTTCACCTACGAGCAGTACTTC
NA	TRBV2	TRBJ1-4	NA	CASRQNNEKLFF	TGTGCCAGCCGACAGAATAATGAAAAACTGTTTTTT
NA	TRBV4-1	TRBJ2-7	NA	CASSQGTGRSSYEQYF	TGCGCCAGCAGCCAAGGGACCGGCCGGAGCTCCTACGAGCAGTACTTC
NA	TRBV12-3/TRBV12-4	TRBJ1-3	NA	CASSNIPDTIYF	TGTGCCAGCAGCAACATCCCGGACACCATATATTTT
NA	TRBV3-1/TRBV3-2	TRBJ1-1	NA	CASSQDENTGMNTEAFF	TGTGCCAGCAGCCAAGATGAAAATACAGGGATGAACACTGAAGCTTTCTTT
TRBD1	TRBV5-4	TRBJ2-3	NA	CASSFGQGGSTDTQYF	TGTGCCAGCAGCTTCGGACAGGGGGGCAGCACAGATACGCAGTATTTT
TRBD1	TRBV5-1	TRBJ1-1	NA	CASTLRQGDTEAFF	TGCGCCAGCACCCTCCGACAGGGTGACACTGAAGCTTTCTTT
NA	TRBV7-2	TRBJ1-1	NA	CASSLVVAGTEAFF	TGTGCCAGCAGCTTAGTCGTGGCGGGCACTGAAGCTTTCTTT
NA	TRBV7-3	TRBJ1-2	NA	CASSPGEGLNGYTF	TGTGCCAGCAGCCCCGGTGAGGGGTTGAATGGCTACACCTTC
NA	TRBV29-1	TRBJ1-2	NA	CSVRQYGYTF	TGCAGCGTCAGACAGTATGGCTACACCTTC
NA	TRBV12-3/TRBV12-4	TRBJ2-4	NA	CASSLTRNNIQYF	TGTGCCAGCAGTTTAACACGGAACAACATTCAGTACTTC